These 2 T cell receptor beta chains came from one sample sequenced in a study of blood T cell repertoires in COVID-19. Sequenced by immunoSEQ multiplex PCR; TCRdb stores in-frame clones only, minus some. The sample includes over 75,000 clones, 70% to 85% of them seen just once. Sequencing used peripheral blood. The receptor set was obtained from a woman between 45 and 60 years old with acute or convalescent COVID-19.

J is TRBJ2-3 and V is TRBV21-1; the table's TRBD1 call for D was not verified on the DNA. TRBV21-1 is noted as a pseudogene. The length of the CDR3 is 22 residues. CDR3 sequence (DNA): TGTGCCAGCAGCAAGGGCCCGATCTCAGGGGGCCCAGTACCCAGGGATGCGAATACGCAGTATTTT. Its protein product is CASSKGPISGGPVPRDANTQYF.

This CDR3 is CASSSGTGSYTGELFF. CDR3 DNA: TGTGCCAGCAGCTCCGGGACAGGGTCTTACACCGGGGAGCTGTTTTTT. The chain combines TRBV5-4 with TRBJ2-2; TRBD1 agrees at 9 bases. Germline CDR1 reads SGHNT; CDR2 reads YYREEE (reference sequence). CDR3 length: 16 amino acids. The V segment lost 3 bases and the J segment 3 bases; nucleotides outside the gene matches: 6.